These 20 T cell receptor gamma chains originate from one sample sequenced in a study of γδ T cells in repeated Plasmodium falciparum infection. Flow sorting of PBMC yielded separate Vgamma9/Vdelta2+ and Vdelta2-negative gammadelta T cell populations for bulk repertoire analysis. TCRdb reapplied CATT to the multiplex PCR reads. This table holds some 30,000 gamma-chain clones, over 1.3% found once. The sequenced sample was gamma-delta T cells from blood. The receptors here all came from a pool of human donors (malaria-infected and uninfected, not separated).

This clone was seen repeatedly, ten times or more. A far larger clone is one base from this, pointing to a likely read error. This specimen includes other DNA sequences encoding the same CDR3. This chain uses TRGV9 with TRGJP. TCRdb gives no J gene; it was assigned here by matching the DNA to germline. The CDR3 loop spans 18 amino acids. Germline V lookup: CDR1 GITISATS, CDR2 ISYDGTV (reference sequence). The CDR3 coding sequence is TGTGCCTTGTGGGAGGTGGGTACGCAAGAGTTGGGCAAGAAAATCAAGGTATTT. Its protein product is CALWEVGTQELGKKIKVF.

This clone was picked up many times. The protein in TCRdb stems from a much larger clone and differs at residue 5 from this DNA's translation, likely a read error; here the protein is translated from the DNA. The chain is built from TRGV5 and TRGJ1 or TRGJ2. TCRdb gives no J gene; it was assigned here by matching the DNA to germline. CDR1 is VINAFY and CDR2 is YDVSNSKD in the germline V gene. Unmatched junction bases numbered 6, after V lost 5 bases and J lost 11 bases. The CDR3 runs to 10 residues. The CDR3 DNA reads as TGTGCCACCTGGGGCCGTGAGAAACTCTTT. This translates into CATWGREKLF.

This clone was seen at least ten times. TCRdb assigns this DNA the protein of a much larger clone, which departs from its translation at residue 11; this likely reflects a read error, and the protein shown comes from translating the DNA. The chain has TRGV9 and TRGJP. This CDR3 contains 15 residues. The germline V gene has CDR1 GITISATS and CDR2 ISYDGTV (reference sequence). The CDR3 DNA follows: TGTGCCTTGTGGGAGGTGCGTCCGGGCAAAAGAATCAAGGTATTT. It encodes CALWEVRPGKRIKVF.

On this clone itself: TCRdb's listed protein matches a much larger clone and diverges from this DNA's translation at residue 4, likely through a read error; the protein shown comes from the DNA. The same CDR3 is also encoded by other DNA sequences in this sample. The chain uses TRGV9 and TRGJ1 or TRGJ2. TCRdb supplies no J gene; here it was assigned by aligning the nucleotide sequence to germline. CDR1 GITISATS and CDR2 ISYDGTV come from the germline V gene (reference sequence). The CDR3 is 13 amino acids. Here the CDR3 reads CALREPPTNKKLF. The CDR3 nucleotides read TGTGCCTTGAGGGAGCCCCCTACAAATAAGAAACTCTTT.

This clone was counted ten times or more. A single base is all that separates this from a far larger clone, so a read error is likely. The V gene call is TRGV3, and the J gene call is absent. Germline CDR1 reads VTNTFY; CDR2 reads YDVSTARD (reference sequence). This CDR3 region has 12 residues. The CDR3: CATWDRDYKKLF. The CDR3 nucleotides are TGTGCCACCTGGGACAGGGATTATAAGAAGCTCTTT.

This clone was recorded a few times. The protein TCRdb lists belongs to a much larger clone and differs from this DNA's translation at residue 9, which points to a read error; the protein shown is made from the DNA. The V call is TRGV3, the J call TRGJ1 or TRGJ2. No J gene is reported in TCRdb; it was inferred here by comparing the DNA with germline. Germline assignment: CDR1 VTNTFY and CDR2 YDVSTARD (reference sequence). The CDR3 is made up of 14 amino acids. V lost 0 bases to trimming and J lost 5 bases; unmatched junction nucleotides: 7. CDR3 DNA sequence: TGTGCCACCTGGGACAGGCGGTATCATTATAAGAAACTCTTT. Translated: CATWDRRYHYKKLF.

This clone appeared many times. TCRdb's entry gives the protein of a much larger clone, which mismatches this DNA's translation at residue 4, likely from a read error; the protein reported here is translated from the DNA. The rearrangement joins TRGV9 to TRGJP1. CDR1 and CDR2 (germline): GITISATS, ISYDGTV (reference sequence). The CDR3 covers 15 residues. The CDR3 coding sequence is TGTGCCTTGCGGGAGGTTAATACCACTGGTTGGTTCAAGATATTT. It is translated as CALREVNTTGWFKIF.

Sample share makes this clone medium-sized. The CDR3 loop is CALWEAPSELGKKIKVF. The CDR3 DNA follows: TGTGCCTTGTGGGAGGCCCCCTCTGAGTTGGGCAAAAAAATCAAGGTATTT. V is TRGV9 and J is TRGJP. V shed 2 bases, J shed 7 bases, and the junction held 8 bases outside the gene matches. CDR1 is GITISATS and CDR2 is ISYDGTV in the germline V gene (reference sequence). This CDR3 is built from 17 residues.

This clone was recorded many times. Translating this DNA gives a protein that differs at residue 7 from the TCRdb one, which belongs to a much larger clone; a read error is likely, and the protein shown is this translation. This CDR3 is also generated by other DNA sequences in the sample. The chain uses TRGV4 and TRGJP1. This CDR3 is 15 amino acids long. Germline V gene lookup returns CDR1 EGSTGY and CDR2 YDSYTSSV. V trimming: 1 base; J trimming: 0 bases; junction bases outside the gene matches: 2. CDR3 sequence reads: CATWDGNTTGWFKIF. The CDR3 DNA sequence: TGTGCCACCTGGGATGGAAATACCACTGGTTGGTTCAAGATATTT.

The table lists this clone with many counts. The TCRdb protein comes from a much larger clone and disagrees with this DNA's translation at residue 13, likely due to a read error; the protein given here is derived from the DNA. CDR3 amino acids: CALWEVQGGSDWTKTF. The CDR3 nucleotides are TGTGCCTTGTGGGAGGTGCAGGGGGGTAGTGATTGGACCAAGACGTTT. This chain connects TRGV9 to TRGJP2. TCRdb offers no J gene call, so here the DNA was matched to germline to obtain one. This CDR3 region has 16 residues. Germline CDR1 GITISATS, CDR2 ISYDGTV (reference sequence).

Notes on this clone: TCRdb attributes to this sequence the protein of a much larger clone, which differs from the DNA translation at residue 11; a read error is likely, and the protein displayed is translated from the DNA. No call exists for the J gene, whereas the V gene is TRGV3. CDR1 and CDR2 (germline): VTNTFY, YDVSTARD (reference sequence). This CDR3 has 13 amino acids. CDR3 residues: CATWDRRVYKRLF. Here the CDR3 DNA reads TGTGCCACCTGGGACAGGCGCGTTTATAAGAGACTCTTT.

This clone was seen at least ten times. TCRdb lists the protein of a much larger clone for this DNA, which differs at residue 3, so this is likely a read error; the protein given here is translated from the DNA itself. This chain links TRGV9 with TRGJ1 or TRGJ2. No J gene was available from TCRdb, and it was assigned here by a germline match of the DNA. The germline CDR1 and CDR2 sequences are GITISATS and ISYDGTV (reference sequence). The CDR3 loop spans 13 amino acids. In DNA form, the CDR3 reads TGTGCCATGTGGGAGCCCCCTACAAATAAGAAACTCTTT. This encodes CAMWEPPTNKKLF.

This clone was detected ten times or more. One base separates it from a far larger clone, so it is likely a read error. Other DNA sequences in this sample translate to the same CDR3. The chain links TRGV9 to TRGJP. The J gene was not available in TCRdb and was assigned here by matching the DNA to germline segments. The germline V gene encodes CDR1 GITISATS and CDR2 ISYDGTV (reference sequence). This CDR3 is built from 16 residues. The CDR3 region has the DNA TGTGCCCTGTGGGAGGCTCAAGAGTTGGGCAAAAAAATCAAGGTATTT. Translation: CALWEAQELGKKIKVF.

This clone was seen a few times. The amino acid sequence in TCRdb belongs to a much larger clone and departs from this DNA's translation at residue 10, likely a sequencing read error; the sequence shown is translated from the DNA. J is TRGJP and V is TRGV9. Here the J gene was assigned by germline matching of the DNA, as TCRdb has none. Germline-derived CDR1 and CDR2 are GITISATS and ISYDGTV (reference sequence). CDR3 length equals 17 residues. The CDR3 DNA reads TGTGCCTTGTGGGAGGTGGAGTCAGAGTCGGGCAAAAAAATCAAGGTATTT. Translated, it gives CALWEVESESGKKIKVF.

This clone was counted many times. This DNA translates differently at residue 5 from the TCRdb protein, which is that of a much larger clone; a read error is likely, and the protein shown is the DNA's own translation. The chain couples TRGV2 to TRGJ1 or TRGJ2. TCRdb gives no J gene; it was assigned here by matching the DNA to germline. The CDR3 is made up of 14 amino acids. Germline V gene data show CDR1 as EGSNGY and CDR2 as YDSYNSKV. The CDR3 loop is CATWNGLVDYKKLF. The CDR3 region has the DNA TGTGCCACCTGGAACGGGCTCGTCGATTATAAGAAACTCTTT.

This clone has ten or more counts. The chain employs TRGV3 and TRGJ1 or TRGJ2. Trimming took 5 bases from V and 3 from J; bases not matched to a gene: 10. The CDR3 runs to 14 residues. Germline V lookup: CDR1 VTNTFY, CDR2 YDVSTARD (reference sequence). CDR3 sequence (DNA): TGTGCCACCTGGGTCCCCCGGATTTATTATAAGAAACTCTTT. Residues: CATWVPRIYYKKLF.

This clone was seen a few times. TCRdb has a much larger clone's protein, which differs at residue 11 from the translation of this DNA, likely because of a read error; what is shown is the protein translated from the DNA. The V gene is TRGV8, the J gene TRGJP2. The J gene was not available in TCRdb and was assigned here by matching the DNA to germline segments. Germline-derived CDR1 and CDR2 are VENAVY and YDSYNSRV. CDR3 length: 14 residues. The CDR3 loop reads CATWDKSSDWTKTF. The CDR3 bases are TGTGCCACCTGGGATAAGAGTAGTGATTGGACCAAGACGTTT.

This clone turned up a few times. This DNA translates differently at residue 5 from the TCRdb protein, which is that of a much larger clone; a read error is likely, and the protein shown is the DNA's own translation. CDR3 region: CATWNGLFYKKLF. The DNA for the CDR3 is TGTGCCACCTGGAACGGGCTTTTTTATAAGAAACTCTTT. J is TRGJ1 or TRGJ2 and V is TRGV2. In the absence of a J gene in TCRdb, the DNA was matched to germline to assign it here. The CDR3 is 13 amino acids. Looked up from germline, CDR1 is EGSNGY and CDR2 is YDSYNSKV.

In its sample, this clone was seen many times. This DNA translates differently at residue 5 from the TCRdb protein, which is that of a much larger clone; a read error is likely, and the protein shown is the DNA's own translation. The chain employs TRGV9 and TRGJ1 or TRGJ2. Here the J gene came from matching the DNA to germline, since TCRdb omits it. This CDR3 region has 14 residues. The trim removed 6 bases at V and 0 bases at J, leaving 8 bases unmatched. CDR1 and CDR2 (germline): GITISATS, ISYDGTV (reference sequence). As DNA, the CDR3 is TGTGCCTTGTGGAAGGACGAGAATTATTATAAGAAACTCTTT. Amino acids: CALWKDENYYKKLF.

This clone has at least ten counts. The protein given by TCRdb reflects a much larger clone and differs at residue 11 from this DNA's translation, likely from a read error; the protein shown is the DNA's translation. The J gene is TRGJP2, the V gene TRGV2. TCRdb leaves out the J gene; it was filled in here by matching the DNA to germline. Per germline, CDR1 EGSNGY and CDR2 YDSYNSKV. The CDR3 sequence is 14 residues long. CDR3 amino acids: CATWDGSSDWTKTF. The CDR3 DNA reads as TGTGCCACCTGGGACGGAAGTAGTGATTGGACCAAGACGTTT.